This T cell receptor (beta chain) was identified during a study of control samples from healthy donors and cancer patients. Profiling relied on immunoSEQ multiplex PCR, and the TCRdb table lists in-frame clones only, not all of them. The sample has about 73,000 clones, 85% to 90% seen once. Germline V CDR1 and CDR2: MGHRA, YSYEKL. This CDR3 contains 14 residues. V lost 1 base and J 3 bases, leaving 10 bases between the germline ends. This sequence joins TRBV4-1 and TRBJ2-7, with D maybe TRBD1 (6 bases). Sequences were obtained from PBMCs. This receptor was obtained from a man aged 55 to 70 with lung cancer. The DNA of the CDR3 is TGCGCCAGCAGCCAAGCCGACAGGCACTACGAGCAGTACTTC. It yields the protein CASSQADRHYEQYF.